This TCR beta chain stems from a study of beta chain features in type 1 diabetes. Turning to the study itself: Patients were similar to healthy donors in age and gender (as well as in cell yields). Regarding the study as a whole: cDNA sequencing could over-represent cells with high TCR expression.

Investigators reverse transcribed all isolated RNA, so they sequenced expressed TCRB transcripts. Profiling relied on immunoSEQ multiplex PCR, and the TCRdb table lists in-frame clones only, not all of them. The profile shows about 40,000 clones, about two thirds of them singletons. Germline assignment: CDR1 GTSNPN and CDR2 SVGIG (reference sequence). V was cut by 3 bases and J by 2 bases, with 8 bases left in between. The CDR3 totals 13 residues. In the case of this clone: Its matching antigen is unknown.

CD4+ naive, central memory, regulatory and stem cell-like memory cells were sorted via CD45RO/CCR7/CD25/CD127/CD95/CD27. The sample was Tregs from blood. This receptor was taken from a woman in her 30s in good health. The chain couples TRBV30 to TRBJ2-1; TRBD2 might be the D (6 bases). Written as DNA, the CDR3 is TGTGCCTGGAGAGGACTACCCTACAATGAGCAGTTCTTC. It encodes CAWRGLPYNEQFF. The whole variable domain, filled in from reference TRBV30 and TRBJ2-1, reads SQTIHQWPATLVQPVGSPLSLECTVEGTSNPNLYWYRQAAGRGLQLLFYSVGIGQISSEVPQNLSASRPQDRQFILSSKKLLLSDSGFYLCAWRGLPYNEQFFGPGTRLTVL.